This TCR beta chain is drawn from a study of regulatory T cells in long-lasting Graves disease. In this sample, this clonotype turned up many times. Its antigen is as yet unknown. Construction of TCR beta libraries relied on iRepertoire HTBI primers and on Arm-PCR targeting CDR3 regions. TCRdb passed the multiplex PCR reads through MiXCR, listing each CDR3 protein once. This sample has around 450,000 distinct CDR3 sequences, with 15% found just once. The time point was: newly diagnosed GD, antithyroid drugs for less than 3 months. The TCR library used RNA extracted from PBMCs. The authors drew 8.5 to 9 milliliters of peripheral blood into EDTA tubes. Whole-study results and caveats: Newly diagnosed patients had higher TCR diversity than persistent Graves' patients did.

The sample was also linked to a second study, of T cells in Graves' hyperthyroidism and ophthalmopathy.

This TCR was sampled from a woman aged 35 to 49 with Graves disease. Material: peripheral blood mononuclear cells (PBMCs), obtained at new diagnosis, from a patient treated with antithyroid drugs.

The CDR3 nucleotides are TGCAGTGCTATAGCGTCTAGCGGGAGATGGAATGAGCAGTTCTTC. Its translation is CSAIASSGRWNEQFF. This chain connects TRBV20-1 to TRBJ2-1; 10 nucleotides match TRBD2. Trimming at V came to 4 bases and at J to 7 bases, leaving 10 bases not matched to a gene. The CDR3 runs 15 residues. From germline, CDR1 is DFQATT and CDR2 SNEGSKA (reference sequence).